This T cell receptor (beta chain) stems from a study of blood T cell repertoires in COVID-19. Study in general: PBMCs, B-cell-depleted T cells, or T cells provided the cDNA or gDNA that made up the material.

As processed by the authors: The assay estimated nucleated cells by amplifying reference gene primers. Data came from immunoSEQ multiplex PCR; TCRdb stores just in-frame clones and leaves some out. The V and J calls and clone size come from that table; D and trimming were worked out from the DNA. Among roughly 180,000 clones, approximately 89% were seen once, and the ten largest hold about 6.3%. Across 24 US areas, participants ranged in age from about 18 to 89 years. Germline V gives CDR1 GTSNPN, CDR2 SVGIG (reference sequence). The CDR3 extends over 13 amino acids. The germline V and J ends were trimmed by 8 bases and 7 bases, with 15 bases remaining between them.

Sample: PBMCs or T cells enriched from blood (not recorded which). This TCR was sampled from a man aged 40-50 years who had recovered from COVID-19. The chain couples TRBV30 to TRBJ1-6, with D tentatively TRBD1 (6 bases). The CDR3 is CAGGGDGNSPLHF. DNA for the CDR3: TGTGCCGGAGGGGGGGATGGCAATTCACCCCTCCACTTT. Based on the CDR3 plus reference TRBV30 and TRBJ1-6, the full variable domain is SQTIHQWPATLVQPVGSPLSLECTVEGTSNPNLYWYRQAAGRGLQLLFYSVGIGQISSEVPQNLSASRPQDRQFILSSKKLLLSDSGFYLCAGGGDGNSPLHFGNGTRLTVT.